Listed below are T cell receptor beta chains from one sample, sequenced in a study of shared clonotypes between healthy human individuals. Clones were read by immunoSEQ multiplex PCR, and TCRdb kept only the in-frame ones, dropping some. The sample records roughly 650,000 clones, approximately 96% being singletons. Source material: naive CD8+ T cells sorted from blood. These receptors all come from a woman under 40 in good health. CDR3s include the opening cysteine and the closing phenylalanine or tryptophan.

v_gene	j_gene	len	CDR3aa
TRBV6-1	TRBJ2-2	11	CASTQGGELFF
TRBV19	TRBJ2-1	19	CASSLFLAGSDSSYNEQFF
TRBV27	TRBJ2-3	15	CASSSGAGTPDTQYF
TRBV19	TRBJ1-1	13	CASSITVNTEAFF
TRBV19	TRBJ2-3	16	CASSVEGREVTDTQYF
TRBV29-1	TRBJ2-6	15	CSVVDRPRKANVLTF
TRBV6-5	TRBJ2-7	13	CASSYGMGFVQYF
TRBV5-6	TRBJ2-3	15	CAGTQWSQRTDTQYF
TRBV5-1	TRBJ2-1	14	CASTPDGRYNEQFF
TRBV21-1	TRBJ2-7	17	CASSKERTGGGSYEQYF
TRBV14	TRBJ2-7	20	CASSHLLTGGKAGATYEQYF
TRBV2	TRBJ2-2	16	CASSDSAGLNTGELFF
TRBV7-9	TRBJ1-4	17	CASSSDRVKAANEKLFF
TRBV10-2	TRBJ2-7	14	CASSEFTLAYEQYF
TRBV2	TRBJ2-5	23	CASSEFSGSGGGRREAYQETQYF
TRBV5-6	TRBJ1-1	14	CASSLAGLTTEAFF
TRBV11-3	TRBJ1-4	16	CASSSGAQATNEKLFF